This T cell receptor beta chain was captured in a study of shared clonotypes between healthy human individuals. Sequencing was performed with immunoSEQ multiplex PCR; in TCRdb, only in-frame clones are kept and a portion is missing. The table records about 980,000 clones, about 80% of them present only once. The V and J ends lost 2 bases and 6 bases, in that order; junction bases with no gene match: 1. The CDR3 consists of 15 residues. The germline gives CDR1 MDHEN, CDR2 SYDVKM. Study results and caveats: Memory subsets generally showed smaller estimated richness than naive subsets did. Clonotypes which were not shared had lower generation probabilities than clonotypes that all four donors shared.

As regards this clone: Its antigen is unknown.

The chain links TRBV28 to TRBJ1-6; 10 nucleotides agree with TRBD1. Sequenced sample: memory CD4+ T cells sorted from blood. Noted subset: CD45RA-negative fraction. This TCR was sampled from a man between 18 and 35 years old in good health. The CDR3 sequence is CASSLGDRGNSPLHF. The DNA for the CDR3 is TGTGCCAGCAGTTTAGGGGACAGGGGTAATTCACCCCTCCACTTT.